The clone carrying this T cell receptor beta chain was seen more than once but under ten times. Here immunoSEQ multiplex PCR was the method, and the copy in TCRdb shows in-frame clones only, minus some. The sample lists about 220,000 clones; over 75% were seen once. The sample is drawn from a study of blood T cell repertoires in COVID-19. As for the study in general: T cells, B-cell-depleted T cells, or PBMCs provided the cDNA or gDNA that served as material.

V lost 5 bases, J lost 1 base, and 13 bases lay in between. Germline V gene lookup returns CDR1 SGHTA and CDR2 FQGTGA. This CDR3 has 15 residues. Sequencing was performed on peripheral blood. The sequence derives from a human donor in a cohort sampled during active COVID-19. This chain links TRBV7-3 with TRBJ2-3; a possible D gene is TRBD2 (6 bases). CDR3 coding DNA: TGTGCCAGCAGCACCATTGAGCGGGGCACAGATACGCAGTATTTT. Protein sequence: CASSTIERGTDTQYF.